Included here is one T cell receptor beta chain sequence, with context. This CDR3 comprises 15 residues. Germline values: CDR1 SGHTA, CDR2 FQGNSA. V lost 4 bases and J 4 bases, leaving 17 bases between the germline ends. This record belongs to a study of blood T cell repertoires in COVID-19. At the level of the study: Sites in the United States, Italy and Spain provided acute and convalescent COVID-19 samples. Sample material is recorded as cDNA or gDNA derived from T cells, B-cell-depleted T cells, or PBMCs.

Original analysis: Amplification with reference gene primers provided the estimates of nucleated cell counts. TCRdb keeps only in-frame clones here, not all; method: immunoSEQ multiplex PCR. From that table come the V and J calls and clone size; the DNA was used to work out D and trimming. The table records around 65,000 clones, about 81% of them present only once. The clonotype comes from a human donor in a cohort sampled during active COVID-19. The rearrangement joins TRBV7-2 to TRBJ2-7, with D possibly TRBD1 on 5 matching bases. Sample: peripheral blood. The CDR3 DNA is TGTGCCAGCAGCTCCCACAGGCACCCACCTTACGAGCAGTACTTC. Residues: CASSSHRHPPYEQYF.